Sequencing of this T cell receptor (beta chain) was carried out in a study of T cell responses to AZD1222 COVID-19 vaccine. From germline, CDR1 is MDHEN and CDR2 SYDVKM. J gave up 1 base and V 4 bases, and 2 bases lay outside the gene matches. The CDR3 extends over 15 amino acids. This table comes from immunoSEQ multiplex PCR, and its TCRdb copy is limited to in-frame clones, with some not included. The table includes about 110,000 clones, about four fifths detected once. The sequence came from an adult in good health. This specimen consisted of peripheral blood, obtained on day 0 of AZD1222 vaccination. The chain combines TRBV28 with TRBJ1-5, with 9 bases that match TRBD1. The CDR3 sequence: CASSSTGGSNQPQHF. CDR3 nucleotides: TGTGCCAGCAGTTCGACAGGGGGAAGCAATCAGCCCCAGCATTTT.